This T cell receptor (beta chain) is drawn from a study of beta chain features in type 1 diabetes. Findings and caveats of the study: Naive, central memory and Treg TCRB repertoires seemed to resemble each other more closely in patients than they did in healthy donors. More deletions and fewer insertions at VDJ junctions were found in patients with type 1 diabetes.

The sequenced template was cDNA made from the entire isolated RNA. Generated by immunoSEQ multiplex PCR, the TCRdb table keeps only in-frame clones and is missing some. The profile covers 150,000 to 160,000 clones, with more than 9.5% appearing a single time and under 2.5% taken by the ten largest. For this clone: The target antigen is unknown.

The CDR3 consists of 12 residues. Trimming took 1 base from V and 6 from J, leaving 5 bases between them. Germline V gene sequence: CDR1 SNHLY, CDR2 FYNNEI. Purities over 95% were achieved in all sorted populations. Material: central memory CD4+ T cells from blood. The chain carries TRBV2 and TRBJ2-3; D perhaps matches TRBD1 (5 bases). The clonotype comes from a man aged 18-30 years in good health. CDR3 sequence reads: CASSEEGDTQYF. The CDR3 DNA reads TGTGCCAGCAGTGAAGAGGGGGATACGCAGTATTTT.